The 32 T cell receptor beta chains below come from one sample, sequenced in a study of T cell changes during pregnancy in multiple sclerosis. Assay: immunoSEQ multiplex PCR; the TCRdb copy retains only in-frame clones and omits some. The table has tens of thousands of clones, about 90% seen once; the top ten hold approximately 1.1%. This sample comprised peripheral blood, obtained after pregnancy. These receptors all stem from a female donor in good health, enrolled as a control in a pregnancy study.

In this sample, this clone turned up once. CDR3 bases: TGTGCCACCAGCAGACGGGACTCCCAGTACTTC. Its protein is CATSRRDSQYF. The V gene is TRBV15, the J gene TRBJ2-5, with a possible D match to TRBD2 (6 bases). The germline V gene encodes CDR1 LNHNV and CDR2 YYDKDF (reference sequence). The CDR3 loop spans 11 amino acids. The germline V and J ends were trimmed by 2 bases and 9 bases, with 7 bases remaining between them.

This chain connects TRBV28 to TRBJ1-6, with a tentative D call TRBD1 (5 bases). Trimming cost V 2 bases and J 1 base, with 12 bases left between them. The germline gives CDR1 MDHEN, CDR2 SYDVKM. CDR3 length: 17 residues. CDR3 DNA: TGTGCCAGCAGTTTACCTGTGACAGCGTCCTATAATTCACCCCTCCACTTT. This sequence encodes CASSLPVTASYNSPLHF.

This chain joins TRBV7-2 and TRBJ1-3, with D possibly TRBD1 on 5 matching bases. The CDR3 has 16 residues. Germline CDR1 is SGHTA and CDR2 is FQGNSA. Trimming left V 5 bases short and J 2 bases short, with 16 bases between. CDR3 nucleotide sequence: TGTGCCAGCAGCGCCGGACCAGGGTATACTGGAAACACCATATATTTT. The encoded protein is CASSAGPGYTGNTIYF.

The chain links TRBV27 to TRBJ2-5, with TRBD1 matching 8 bases. Germline values: CDR1 MNHEY, CDR2 SMNVEV (reference sequence). The CDR3 has 17 residues. With 5 bases clipped from V and 3 bases from J, the junction kept 14 bases outside the gene matches. The CDR3 reads CASSPWTGKEVEETQYF. CDR3 sequence (DNA): TGTGCCAGCAGTCCGTGGACAGGGAAGGAAGTTGAAGAGACCCAGTACTTC.

The chain combines TRBV2 with TRBJ2-1, with D perhaps matching TRBD2 (6 bases). This CDR3 is built from 16 residues. V gave up 0 bases and J gave up 7 bases, with 16 bases separating them. Germline V gives CDR1 SNHLY, CDR2 FYNNEI. CDR3 amino acids: CASSEASGGAGNEQFF. Written as DNA, the CDR3 is TGTGCCAGCAGTGAAGCGAGCGGCGGGGCCGGGAATGAGCAGTTCTTC.

This clone was counted a single time. The V and J genes are TRBV5-6 and TRBJ2-3, with D possibly matching TRBD1 (6 bases). Between the trimmed V and J ends, which lost 2 bases and 3 bases, there was a span of 16 bases. This CDR3 has 16 amino acids. Germline CDR1 and CDR2: SGHDT and YYEEEE. The CDR3 is CASSFGQGSWTDTQYF. In DNA, the CDR3 is TGTGCCAGCAGCTTCGGGCAGGGGAGCTGGACAGATACGCAGTATTTT.

Only one count was recorded for this clone. The CDR3 reads CASSKRDRGRDYYGYTF. The DNA for the CDR3 is TGTGCCAGTAGTAAACGGGACAGGGGGCGAGATTACTATGGCTACACCTTC. The J gene is TRBJ1-2, the V gene TRBV19; 12 positions match TRBD1. This CDR3 comprises 17 residues. CDR1 LNHDA and CDR2 SQIVND come from the germline V gene (reference sequence). J gave up 3 bases and V 4 bases, and 9 bases lay outside the gene matches.

This clone was seen just once. The CDR3 sequence is CSARKTGEAFF. DNA for the CDR3: TGCAGTGCTAGAAAGACAGGAGAAGCTTTCTTT. The chain carries TRBV20-1 and TRBJ1-1; D might be TRBD1 (6 bases). The CDR3 runs 11 residues. The V gene lost 2 bases and the J gene lost 8 bases, with 9 bases spanning the gap. In germline, CDR1 is DFQATT, CDR2 SNEGSKA (reference sequence).

This clone was recorded a few times. The chain has TRBV7-2 and TRBJ1-5; D possibly corresponds to TRBD1 (6 bases). Trimming removed 2 bases at V and 5 bases at J, with 10 bases between. The CDR3 has 14 residues. Germline V lookup: CDR1 SGHTA, CDR2 FQGNSA. DNA of the CDR3: TGTGCCAGCAGCTTATTACAGGGTTATCAGCCCCAGCATTTT. Encoded protein: CASSLLQGYQPQHF.

The CDR3 sequence: CASSLGLTNYGYTF. The CDR3 DNA reads as TGTGCCAGCAGCTTAGGGCTCACTAACTATGGCTACACCTTC. The chain uses TRBV7-2 and TRBJ1-2; D ambiguous. Trimming removed 1 base from V and 0 bases from J, with 6 bases in between. The CDR3 is 14 amino acids. Germline loops: CDR1 SGHTA, CDR2 FQGNSA.

This sequence joins TRBV4-2 and TRBJ2-3, with 8 nucleotides matching TRBD2. The CDR3 totals 17 residues. The V segment lost 1 base and the J segment 3 bases; nucleotides outside the gene matches: 9. CDR1 is LGHNA and CDR2 is YNFKEQ in the germline V gene. The CDR3 region has the DNA TGTGCCAGCAGCCAAGGGGACGCGGGAGGCGGTACAGATACGCAGTATTTT. Residues: CASSQGDAGGGTDTQYF.

This chain links TRBV7-9 with TRBJ2-5; TRBD1 matches at 8 bases. The CDR3 has 13 amino acids. Germline CDR1 reads SEHNR; CDR2 reads FQNEAQ (reference sequence). V shed 6 bases, J shed 4 bases, and the junction held 4 bases outside the gene matches. The CDR3: CASRQGQGETQYF. The CDR3 nucleotides are TGTGCCAGCAGACAAGGACAGGGAGAGACCCAGTACTTC.

The chain recombines TRBV30 with TRBJ1-4; 8 bases fit TRBD1. This CDR3 is built from 15 residues. The junction had 10 bases not matched to a gene; V was cut back by 2 bases and J by 8 bases. Per the germline V gene, CDR1 is GTSNPN and CDR2 is SVGIG (reference sequence). The CDR3, as DNA: TGTGCCTGGAGTCTTAGGACAGGGATGGACGAAAAACTGTTTTTT. Amino acids: CAWSLRTGMDEKLFF.

V and J are TRBV28 and TRBJ1-5; 9 bases are a match to TRBD1. V shed 4 bases, J shed 7 bases, and the junction held 8 bases outside the gene matches. CDR3 size: 15 residues. Germline V gives CDR1 MDHEN, CDR2 SYDVKM. The DNA for the CDR3 is TGTGCCAGCAGTTCCCCCGGGACAGGGTTCCAGCCCCAGCATTTT. Encoded protein: CASSSPGTGFQPQHF.

V and J are TRBV9 and TRBJ1-2; the D gene is possibly TRBD1 (6 bases). Germline V gives CDR1 SGDLS, CDR2 YYNGEE. The CDR3 is 13 residues long. The V end was cut by 1 base, the J end by 4 bases, with 8 bases between. CDR3 loop: CASSVQGRYGYTF. The CDR3 DNA is TGTGCCAGCAGCGTACAGGGGCGCTATGGCTACACCTTC.

This clone came up a few times. This chain joins TRBV6-1 and TRBJ2-7; 11 bases agree with TRBD1. The ends lost 0 bases at V and 3 bases at J; junction bases unmatched: 1. Germline V CDR1 and CDR2: MNHNS, SASEGT. The CDR3 consists of 15 residues. The CDR3 nucleotides read TGTGCCAGCAGTGAAGCCGGGACAGGGGGCTACGAGCAGTACTTC. Protein: CASSEAGTGGYEQYF.

The chain uses TRBV5-4 and TRBJ2-1, with D possibly being TRBD1 (5 bases). In germline, CDR1 is SGHNT, CDR2 YYREEE (reference sequence). V lost 1 base, J lost 4 bases, and 9 bases lay in between. The CDR3 has 14 amino acids. In nucleotides, the CDR3 is TGTGCCAGCAGCTTGCAAGGGGAATACAATGAGCAGTTCTTC. Its translation: CASSLQGEYNEQFF.

The gene calls are TRBV5-4 and TRBJ2-2; TRBD1 agrees at 10 bases. CDR1 is SGHNT and CDR2 is YYREEE in the germline V gene (reference sequence). V gave up 2 bases and J gave up 6 bases; unmatched junction bases: 4. The CDR3 runs 15 residues. CDR3 bases: TGTGCCAGCAGCTTTGGGACAGGGGAATCCGGGGAGCTGTTTTTT. Its translation is CASSFGTGESGELFF.

The CDR3 coding sequence is TGTGCCAGCAGCTTAACTGTAGCTAACTATGGCTACACCTTC. It codes for CASSLTVANYGYTF. The gene calls are TRBV7-2 and TRBJ1-2; D not certain. The V end lost 2 bases, the J end lost 0 bases, and 7 bases lay between the germline ends. The CDR3 totals 14 residues. Germline CDR1 reads SGHTA; CDR2 reads FQGNSA.

The chain uses TRBV7-7 and TRBJ2-1; the match to TRBD2 covers 11 bases. J lost 8 bases, V lost 1 base, and 7 bases had no gene match. The CDR3 is 16 residues long. Germline-derived CDR1 and CDR2 are SSHAT and FNYEAQ (reference sequence). CDR3 sequence (DNA): TGTGCCAGCAGCTTAGGTGGACTAGCGGGTCGAGATGAGCAGTTCTTC. Its protein product is CASSLGGLAGRDEQFF.

The chain is built from TRBV5-6 and TRBJ2-3; 7 nucleotides line up with TRBD1. This CDR3 region has 16 residues. The V segment lost 4 bases and the J segment 0 bases; nucleotides outside the gene matches: 8. In germline, CDR1 is SGHDT, CDR2 YYEEEE. The DNA of the CDR3 is TGTGCCAGCAGCGCGGTCAGGGGGTCTAGCACAGATACGCAGTATTTT. This gives the protein CASSAVRGSSTDTQYF.

The chain has TRBV19 and TRBJ1-1, with 8 bases identical to TRBD1. The CDR3 consists of 12 residues. Germline loops: CDR1 LNHDA, CDR2 SQIVND (reference sequence). Trimming took 6 bases from V and 11 from J; bases not matched to a gene: 8. The DNA for the CDR3 is TGTGCCAGTAGGACCGGGACAGGTGTGGCTTTCTTT. Translated, it gives CASRTGTGVAFF.

This chain connects TRBV7-4 to TRBJ1-5; TRBD1 matches at 10 bases. This CDR3 spans 17 amino acids. J gave up 1 base and V 1 base, and 4 bases lay outside the gene matches. Germline values: CDR1 SGHVT, CDR2 SQSDAQ. CDR3 DNA sequence: TGTGCCAGCAGCTTAGGCGACAGGGGGCCGAGCAATCAGCCCCAGCATTTT. It encodes CASSLGDRGPSNQPQHF.

This chain uses TRBV19 with TRBJ1-5; D uncertain. V lost 5 bases, J lost 6 bases, and 8 bases lay in between. The CDR3 loop spans 12 amino acids. In germline, CDR1 is LNHDA, CDR2 SQIVND (reference sequence). CDR3: CASSQETQPQHF. The CDR3 DNA reads as TGTGCCAGTAGTCAGGAAACTCAGCCCCAGCATTTT.

The rearrangement links TRBV5-1 to TRBJ1-2; TRBD1 agrees at 7 bases. The V gene's germline CDR1 is SGHRS and CDR2 YFSETQ. V shed 6 bases, J shed 4 bases, and the junction held 12 bases outside the gene matches. This CDR3 has 15 residues. The DNA of the CDR3 is TGCGCCAGCAAAGGACAGGCCACCAGGCCCTATGGCTACACCTTC. Amino acids: CASKGQATRPYGYTF.

This chain joins TRBV18 and TRBJ1-5; no clear D gene. Per germline, CDR1 KGHSH and CDR2 LQKENI. The CDR3 spans 14 residues. V lost 3 bases and J 1 base, leaving 7 bases between the germline ends. CDR3 in DNA: TGTGCCAGCTCACCGAGCGTGAGCAATCAGCCCCAGCATTTT. Its translation is CASSPSVSNQPQHF.

V is TRBV2 and J is TRBJ2-7, with D perhaps matching TRBD2 (6 bases). The CDR3 is made up of 16 amino acids. CDR1 is SNHLY, CDR2 FYNNEI, per germline. V shed 0 bases and J shed 2 bases, with 14 bases lying between them. The CDR3 protein is CASSEALGGGAYEQYF. DNA for the CDR3: TGTGCCAGCAGTGAAGCGCTTGGTGGAGGGGCCTACGAGCAGTACTTC.

V gene TRBV29-1 combines with J gene TRBJ2-7; 10 nucleotides agree with TRBD1. The CDR3 totals 13 residues. Germline V gene sequence: CDR1 SQVTM, CDR2 ANQGSEA. V lost 3 bases, J lost 5 bases, and 4 bases stayed unmatched. In nucleotides, the CDR3 is TGCAGCGTTGAGACAGGGGGCAGGGACGAGCAGTACTTC. It codes for CSVETGGRDEQYF.

The rearrangement joins TRBV5-1 to TRBJ2-1, with 11 bases that match TRBD2. The V and J ends lost 0 bases and 8 bases, in that order; junction bases with no gene match: 13. Germline assignment: CDR1 SGHRS and CDR2 YFSETQ. The CDR3 covers 18 residues. CDR3: CASSLGGLAGGGRDEQFF. In nucleotides, the CDR3 is TGCGCCAGCAGCTTGGGGGGGCTAGCGGGGGGTGGACGAGATGAGCAGTTCTTC.

This chain uses TRBV5-1 with TRBJ2-2, with TRBD1 matching over 9 bases. Germline CDR1 reads SGHRS; CDR2 reads YFSETQ. This CDR3 has 15 amino acids. V lost 5 bases and J lost 7; bases outside the gene matches: 9. This chain's CDR3 is CASRSGDRDSGELFF. Written as DNA, the CDR3 is TGCGCCAGCAGAAGTGGGGACAGGGATAGCGGGGAGCTGTTTTTT.

This clone is deemed medium-sized. The chain employs TRBV6-4 and TRBJ2-1, with D tentatively TRBD1 (6 bases). Per the germline V gene, CDR1 is MRHNA and CDR2 is SNTAGT. This CDR3 has 15 residues. Trimming pared 0 bases from V and 10 bases from J, leaving 16 bases between. The CDR3, as DNA: TGTGCCAGCAGTGACTCCGAGGCACAGGGCTCGGAGCAGTTCTTC. This encodes CASSDSEAQGSEQFF.

The chain carries TRBV2 and TRBJ1-4, with D unclear. The germline V gene has CDR1 SNHLY and CDR2 FYNNEI. This CDR3 has 13 amino acids. V dropped 6 bases and J dropped 5 bases, with 10 bases sitting between them. The CDR3 coding sequence is TGTGCCAGCAGGACAAGTCCGAATGAAAAACTGTTTTTT. This encodes CASRTSPNEKLFF.